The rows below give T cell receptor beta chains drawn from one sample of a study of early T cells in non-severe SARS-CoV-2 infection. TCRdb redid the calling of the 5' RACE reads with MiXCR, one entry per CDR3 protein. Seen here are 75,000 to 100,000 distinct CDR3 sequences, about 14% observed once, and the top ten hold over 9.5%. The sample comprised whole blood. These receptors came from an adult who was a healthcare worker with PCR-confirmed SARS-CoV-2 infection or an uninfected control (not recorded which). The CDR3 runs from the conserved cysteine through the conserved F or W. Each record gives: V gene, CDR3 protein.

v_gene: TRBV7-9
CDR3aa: CASSWTGASSYNSPLHF

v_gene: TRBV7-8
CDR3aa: CASSLVGGRATDTQYF

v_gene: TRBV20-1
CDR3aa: CSAPRTSNEQFF

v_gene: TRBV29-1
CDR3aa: CSGGRQGTQETQYF

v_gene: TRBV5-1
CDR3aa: CASSLDGSYNEQFF

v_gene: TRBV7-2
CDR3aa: CASSFRTENTEAFF

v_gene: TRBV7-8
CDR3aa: CASSRSSWGTGELFF

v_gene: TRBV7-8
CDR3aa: CASSLIYRGTGELFF

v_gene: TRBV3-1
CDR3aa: CASRHTPRNSPLHF

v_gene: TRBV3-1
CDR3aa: CASSQDYLTAQYF

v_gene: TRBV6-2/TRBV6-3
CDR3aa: CASSRGGGETQYF

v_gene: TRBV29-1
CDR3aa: CSGGETYEQYF

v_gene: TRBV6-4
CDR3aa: CASSRRGLHSSYEQYF

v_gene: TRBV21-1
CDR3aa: CASTKTGRGSQETQYF

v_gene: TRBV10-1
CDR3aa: CASSETMNTEAFF

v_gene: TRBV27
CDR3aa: CASSLTPTDSGSNEQFF

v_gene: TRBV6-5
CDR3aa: CASSPRATGAEQFF